These T cell receptor beta chains were read from a single sample in a study of yellow fever vaccine responses in identical twins. TCRdb re-called the RT-PCR reads through MiXCR, storing one row per CDR3 protein. This table has 3,000 to 3,500 distinct CDR3 sequences, roughly 80% appearing once. Sequences were derived from T cells from blood (PBMCs), unsorted or a sorted subset (not recorded which), sampled before or after yellow fever vaccination (not recorded which). Receptors originate from a young woman who received the yellow fever vaccine. CDR3s include the opening cysteine and the closing phenylalanine or tryptophan. The D gene is left open where the match is weak. Clone size, where shown, is once, few, many, or a class for clones that have expanded.

TRBV2,.,.,TRBJ2-5,CASIDRFPGETQYF,TGTGCCAGCATTGACAGGTTCCCGGGGGAGACCCAGTACTTC
TRBV4-3,.,.,TRBJ2-2,CASSGTLAFSNTGELFF,TGCGCCAGCAGCGGGACCTTGGCTTTCTCGAACACCGGGGAGCTGTTTTTT
TRBV20-1,.,.,TRBJ2-7,CSAYHYEQYF,TGCAGTGCTTACCACTACGAGCAGTACTTC
TRBV11-1,.,.,TRBJ2-2,CASSDWAETGELFF,TGTGCCAGCAGCGATTGGGCAGAGACCGGGGAGCTGTTTTTT
TRBV5-6,.,.,TRBJ2-7,CASSLPGNEQYF,TGTGCCAGCAGCTTGCCGGGGAACGAGCAGTACTTC
TRBV5-1,.,.,TRBJ2-7,CASRRLEKEQYF,TGCGCCAGCAGGAGGCTTGAAAAAGAGCAGTACTTC
TRBV6-4,.,.,TRBJ2-2,CASSDRESGELFF,TGTGCCAGCAGTGACCGGGAGAGCGGGGAGCTGTTTTTT
TRBV7-9,.,.,TRBJ2-7,CASSLVSGPESYEQYF,TGTGCCAGCAGCTTAGTTTCCGGACCTGAGAGCTACGAGCAGTACTTC
TRBV12-3/TRBV12-4,TRBD2,few,TRBJ2-3,CASILLGGADTQYF,TGTGCCAGCATTCTCCTGGGGGGGGCAGATACGCAGTATTTT
TRBV11-3,TRBD2,.,TRBJ2-7,CASSFGTSVYEQYF,TGTGCCAGCAGCTTTGGGACTAGCGTCTACGAGCAGTACTTC
TRBV7-9,.,.,TRBJ2-2,CASSSTKSNTGELFF,TGTGCCAGCAGCTCCACCAAGTCGAACACCGGGGAGCTGTTTTTT
TRBV27,.,.,TRBJ2-7,CASGVASNSYEQYF,TGTGCCTCCGGAGTGGCGTCAAATTCCTACGAGCAGTACTTC
TRBV2,TRBD1,.,TRBJ1-3,CASRTPDRGSGNTIYF,TGTGCCAGCAGAACACCGGACAGGGGCTCTGGAAACACCATATATTTT
TRBV13,TRBD1,few,TRBJ1-4,CASRAPDQDRLFF,TGTGCCAGCAGGGCTCCGGACCAGGACAGGTTGTTTTTT
TRBV6-2/TRBV6-3,TRBD1,.,TRBJ1-4,CASSYFSPGQGNEKLFF,TGTGCCAGCAGTTACTTCTCGCCGGGACAGGGGAATGAAAAACTGTTTTTT
TRBV29-1,.,once,TRBJ2-5,CSVVSETQYF,TGCAGCGTTGTTTCGGAGACCCAGTACTTC
TRBV2,.,.,TRBJ2-7,CASIAGSSYEQYF,TGTGCCAGCATTGCCGGGAGCTCCTACGAGCAGTACTTC
TRBV28,.,.,TRBJ1-1,CASSSPDTMNTEAFF,TGTGCCAGCAGTTCTCCCGACACAATGAACACTGAAGCTTTCTTT
TRBV20-1,TRBD1,.,TRBJ1-5,CSARGTGWNQPQHF,TGCAGTGCTAGAGGGACAGGGTGGAATCAGCCCCAGCATTTT
TRBV4-3,.,.,TRBJ1-2,CASSQGPLANYGYTF,TGCGCCAGCAGCCAAGGCCCACTTGCTAACTATGGCTACACCTTC
TRBV12-3/TRBV12-4,TRBD2,.,TRBJ2-7,CASSLTSGSDEQYF,TGTGCCAGCAGTTTAACTAGCGGGAGTGACGAGCAGTACTTC
TRBV29-1,.,.,TRBJ2-3,CSVEDSAVAPDTQYF,TGCAGCGTTGAAGATTCCGCTGTGGCCCCAGATACGCAGTATTTT
TRBV6-1,.,.,TRBJ2-3,CASTTVGSQYF,TGTGCCAGCACTACAGTTGGGTCCCAGTATTTT
TRBV28,TRBD2,.,TRBJ2-1,CASTSAGVPYNEQFF,TGTGCCAGCACTTCAGCGGGAGTTCCCTACAATGAGCAGTTCTTC
TRBV11-3,.,.,TRBJ2-7,CASSLVDGEYEQYF,TGTGCCAGCAGCTTAGTAGACGGGGAATACGAGCAGTACTTC
TRBV23-1,TRBD1,.,TRBJ1-5,CASKTGGQPQHF,TGCGCCAGTAAAACAGGGGGACAGCCCCAGCATTTT
TRBV29-1,.,.,TRBJ2-5,CSVEDSGLDAIQETQYF,TGCAGCGTTGAAGATTCGGGGTTGGACGCCATCCAAGAGACCCAGTACTTC
TRBV7-9,.,.,TRBJ1-1,CASSPLSEAFF,TGTGCCAGCAGCCCCCTCTCTGAAGCTTTCTTT
TRBV7-9,TRBD2,once,TRBJ2-7,CASSLGGTSGVYF,TGTGCCAGCAGCCTCGGGGGGACTAGCGGGGTTTACTTC
TRBV29-1,.,.,TRBJ2-7,CSATGHEQYF,TGCAGCGCCACAGGGCACGAGCAGTACTTC
TRBV7-9,TRBD2,.,TRBJ2-2,CASSFSRDYGNGELFF,TGTGCCAGCAGCTTCTCCCGGGACTATGGGAACGGGGAGCTGTTTTTT
TRBV18,.,.,TRBJ2-3,CASSPPLGNTDTQYF,TGTGCCAGCTCACCACCCCTGGGGAACACAGATACGCAGTATTTT
TRBV4-2,.,.,TRBJ2-1,CASSPFPGPSSYNEQFF,TGTGCCAGCAGCCCTTTTCCGGGCCCGAGCTCCTACAATGAGCAGTTCTTC
TRBV4-1,.,.,TRBJ2-7,CASRVEGGYEQYF,TGCGCCAGCAGGGTCGAGGGCGGGTACGAGCAGTACTTC
TRBV28,TRBD2,.,TRBJ2-7,CATQSGIGHEQYF,TGTGCCACCCAAAGCGGGATAGGCCACGAGCAGTACTTC
TRBV5-1,TRBD1,.,TRBJ1-4,CASSLPEQGSANEKLFF,TGCGCCAGCAGCCTACCGGAACAGGGGTCAGCTAATGAAAAACTGTTTTTT
TRBV11-3,.,.,TRBJ2-7,CASSTDGQRAFRF,TGTGCCAGCAGCACGGACGGACAGAGAGCTTTTCGCTTC
TRBV29-1,.,.,TRBJ2-2,CSVSGDRAGELFF,TGCAGCGTTAGTGGAGACCGAGCCGGGGAGCTGTTTTTT
TRBV11-1,.,few,TRBJ2-1,CASSLEGVYNEQFF,TGTGCCAGCAGCTTAGAAGGGGTCTACAATGAGCAGTTCTTC
TRBV11-1,TRBD2,.,TRBJ2-5,CASSLGPSGDPQETQYF,TGTGCCAGCAGCTTAGGACCTAGCGGGGACCCTCAAGAGACCCAGTACTTC
TRBV13,.,.,TRBJ2-7,CASSLRQEYYEQYF,TGTGCCAGCAGCTTAAGGCAGGAATACTACGAGCAGTACTTC
TRBV19,TRBD1,.,TRBJ2-3,CASSMGQGTADTQYF,TGTGCCAGTAGTATGGGACAGGGTACTGCAGATACGCAGTATTTT
TRBV11-3,.,.,TRBJ1-4,CASSFLPGEKLFF,TGTGCCAGCAGCTTTCTTCCGGGAGAAAAACTGTTTTTT
TRBV11-1,.,.,TRBJ2-1,CAGSVVGGVEQFF,TGTGCCGGATCGGTCGTTGGGGGAGTAGAGCAGTTCTTC
TRBV29-1,.,.,TRBJ2-7,CSVEDQGIEQYF,TGCAGCGTTGAAGATCAGGGGATCGAGCAGTACTTC
TRBV6-5,.,.,TRBJ2-7,CASSYARGIEQYF,TGTGCCAGCAGTTACGCGAGGGGTATCGAGCAGTACTTC
TRBV20-1,.,.,TRBJ2-2,CSGLANTGELFF,TGCAGCGGCCTGGCCAACACCGGGGAGCTGTTTTTT